This TCR beta chain was sequenced in a study of cytomegalovirus exposure and HLA in healthy donors. Study information: The 110 million or so unique TCR beta sequences, from roughly 170 million T cells, were found by an earlier analysis.

Despite likely unrecorded immune exposures, the donors were nominally healthy at the time of sampling. It was with 60 Vbeta and 13 Jbeta primers that the PCR ran. In the study's own analysis: In a later analysis, roughly 11 million of approximately 80 million unique beta chains occurred in at least two donors. This table comes from immunoSEQ multiplex PCR, and its TCRdb copy is limited to in-frame clones, with some not included. That table is the source of V, J and clone size, and D and trimming were worked out from the DNA. The repertoire holds fewer than 75,000 clones, with approximately 79% as singletons. This clone has a single count. Trimming left V 5 bases short and J 0 bases short, with 10 bases between. Germline V gives CDR1 SGHAT, CDR2 FQNNGV. The CDR3 spans 15 residues.

Material: PBMCs. The clonotype was recovered from a woman aged 25 to 45 in good health and CMV-seronegative. This chain uses TRBV11-2 with TRBJ2-2, with D uncertain. The CDR3 region is CASSRWATNTGELFF. The CDR3 DNA follows: TGTGCCAGCAGCCGTTGGGCAACGAACACCGGGGAGCTGTTTTTT.